This T cell receptor (beta chain) was retrieved from a study of blood T cell repertoires in COVID-19. Original processing notes: Counts of nucleated cells, estimated from reference gene primer amplification, were obtained. Some clones are missing from TCRdb's copy, which holds only in-frame ones; the method was immunoSEQ multiplex PCR. Clone size and the V and J calls come from that table; the DNA yielded D and trimming. The sample has around 220,000 clones, 86% seen once; the top ten hold 10%. The CDR3 is 16 residues long. Looked up from germline, CDR1 is PRHDT and CDR2 is FYEKMQ (reference sequence). The germline V and J ends were trimmed by 6 bases and 3 bases, with 20 bases remaining between them.

This sequence joins TRBV13 and TRBJ1-1; weak D call: TRBD1 (6 bases). This receptor was obtained from a woman between 45 and 60 years old with COVID-19, enrolled during active disease. The sample comprised peripheral blood. For the CDR3, the DNA is TGTGCCAGCAGTAAGCCTCTCAGGGGATTGGACACTGAAGCTTTCTTT. It is translated as CASSKPLRGLDTEAFF. The variable domain in full, with the rest retrieved from reference TRBV13 and TRBJ1-1, is AAGVIQSPRHLIKEKRETATLKCYPIPRHDTVYWYQQGPGQDPQFLISFYEKMQSDKGSIPDRFSAQQFSDYHSELNMSSLELGDSALYFCASSKPLRGLDTEAFFGQGTRLTVV.